Described below is a single TCR beta chain sequence and its context. These data come from a study of molecular identifiers for immune sequencing clone quantification. The CDR3 totals 16 residues. The germline V gene has CDR1 LGHNA and CDR2 YSLEER. Trimming pared 0 bases from V and 5 bases from J, leaving 16 bases between. TCRdb used MiXCR to reprocess the PCR reads, holding one entry per CDR3 protein. The table has 490,000 or so distinct CDR3 sequences, about a fifth seen once. Sequenced input: naive CD8+ T cells from blood, with Jurkat cell RNA spiked in. Subset meaning: FACS-sorted CD8+CD4-CCR7+CD45RA+ naive T cells. The sequence was obtained from a human donor in good health. Some libraries in this study had Jurkat cell RNA spiked in. The V gene is TRBV4-3, the J gene TRBJ2-5; D is unclear. The CDR3 sequence: CASSQDKTGGGETQYF. In DNA, the CDR3 is TGCGCCAGCAGCCAAGATAAGACCGGCGGCGGTGAGACCCAGTACTTC.